The 13 T cell receptor beta chains below were found in one sample sequenced in a study of shared clonotypes between healthy human individuals. Profiling relied on immunoSEQ multiplex PCR, and the TCRdb table lists in-frame clones only, not all of them. The sample carries approximately 2,300,000 clones, about 90% recorded once. Material for sequencing was naive CD4+ T cells from PBMCs. Subset meaning: CD45RA+ positively selected. These receptors came from a man aged 18 to 30 in good health. Some clones in this sample may be carry-over from other donors' samples.

This clone was seen just once. The chain recombines TRBV7-9 with TRBJ2-5, with a possible D match to TRBD2 (5 bases). The CDR3 runs to 15 residues. Germline V gene sequence: CDR1 SEHNR, CDR2 FQNEAQ (reference sequence). V was clipped by 5 bases and J by 5 bases, with 18 bases between them. The CDR3 sequence: CASSPWRAIRETQYF. The CDR3 nucleotides read TGTGCCAGCAGCCCTTGGCGGGCCATCCGGGAGACCCAGTACTTC.

This rearrangement joins TRBV7-8 to TRBJ2-5; tentatively, D is TRBD1 (6 bases). The CDR3 runs 14 residues. The germline V gene encodes CDR1 SGHVS and CDR2 FQNEAQ. Trimming pared 3 bases from V and 5 bases from J, leaving 13 bases between. The CDR3 DNA reads as TGTGCCAGCAGCTTGCAGTCTCAGGGGGAGACCCAGTACTTC. Its translation: CASSLQSQGETQYF.

This clone was detected only a few times. Other DNA sequences of this sample code for an identical CDR3. CDR3 DNA: TGCAGTGCCCCAGGGCGGACGGAAGCTTTCTTT. It translates to CSAPGRTEAFF. The chain links TRBV20-1 to TRBJ1-1; D may be TRBD1 (5 bases). Between the trimmed V and J ends, which lost 6 bases and 8 bases, there was a span of 13 bases. The CDR3 contains 11 residues. Germline CDR1 is DFQATT and CDR2 is SNEGSKA (reference sequence).

The chain's CDR3 is CASSPLLGPGAFF. CDR3 nucleotides: TGTGCCAGCTCACCACTTTTGGGTCCGGGAGCTTTCTTT. The rearrangement joins TRBV18 to TRBJ1-1; unclear D gene. V was shortened by 1 base and J by 10 bases, with 13 bases between the two germline ends. Germline CDR1 reads KGHSH; CDR2 reads LQKENI. The CDR3 loop spans 13 amino acids.

V gene TRBV19 combines with J gene TRBJ1-4; D unresolved. V gave up 6 bases and J gave up 0 bases, with 11 bases separating them. Germline lookup yields CDR1 LNHDA and CDR2 SQIVND (reference sequence). The CDR3 consists of 15 residues. In nucleotides, the CDR3 is TGTGCCAGTAGAGTAGGGATTGCAACTAATGAAAAACTGTTTTTT. It yields the protein CASRVGIATNEKLFF.

The chain has TRBV7-8 and TRBJ2-7; TRBD1 matches at 8 bases. The germline V gene has CDR1 SGHVS and CDR2 FQNEAQ. Losses at the gene ends were 6 bases for V and 3 bases for J; bases not matched to a gene: 10. The CDR3 is 15 amino acids. CDR3 sequence: CASSGRGRVDYEQYF. In nucleotides, the CDR3 is TGTGCCAGCAGTGGCAGGGGGCGCGTCGACTACGAGCAGTACTTC.

The chain joins TRBV18 to TRBJ1-4; D is undetermined. Germline V lookup: CDR1 KGHSH, CDR2 LQKENI. V dropped 3 bases and J dropped 7 bases, with 9 bases sitting between them. This CDR3 has 13 residues. The CDR3 coding sequence is TGTGCCAGCTCACCCATGCCTCGTGAAAAACTGTTTTTT. Residues: CASSPMPREKLFF.

The V call is TRBV7-8, the J call TRBJ2-7, with TRBD1 matching 7 bases. Unmatched junction bases numbered 17, after V lost 5 bases and J lost 7 bases. CDR3 size: 16 residues. CDR1 SGHVS and CDR2 FQNEAQ come from the germline V gene. CDR3 DNA sequence: TGTGCCAGCAGCACCGGGACAGTGCAAAAAAAGGGGGAGCAGTACTTC. Protein: CASSTGTVQKKGEQYF.

The CDR3 DNA reads as TGTGCCAGCAGTTTAAATTCTGCAGGGCCCGGAATCTCTGAAGCTTTCTTT. It translates to CASSLNSAGPGISEAFF. The gene calls are TRBV28 and TRBJ1-1; D is perhaps TRBD1 (5 bases). This CDR3 spans 17 amino acids. V lost 2 bases and J 6 bases, leaving 22 bases between the germline ends. CDR1 is MDHEN, CDR2 SYDVKM, per germline.

Remarks on this clone: Other DNA sequences within the sample encode an identical CDR3. The rearrangement uses TRBV15 and TRBJ2-7; 8 positions match TRBD1. The CDR3 runs 16 residues. After removal of 0 bases from V and 0 bases from J, the junction contained 4 bases not matched to a gene. The germline gives CDR1 LNHNV, CDR2 YYDKDF (reference sequence). The CDR3 here is CATSRDRTGSSYEQYF. The CDR3 nucleotides read TGTGCCACCAGCAGAGATCGGACAGGGAGCTCCTACGAGCAGTACTTC.

The chain recombines TRBV28 with TRBJ2-5; no definite D call. With 2 bases removed from V and 3 bases from J, the gap between germline ends came to 10 bases. CDR1 and CDR2 from the germline V gene are MDHEN and SYDVKM. The CDR3 spans 14 residues. The CDR3 DNA follows: TGTGCCAGCAGTTTAGTCAGCCCCAAAGAGACCCAGTACTTC. Its protein product is CASSLVSPKETQYF. Filled out from reference TRBV28 and TRBJ2-5, the complete variable domain reads DVKVTQSSRYLVKRTGEKVFLECVQDMDHENMFWYRQDPGLGLRLIYFSYDVKMKEKGDIPEGYSVSREKKERFSLILESASTNQTSMYLCASSLVSPKETQYFGPGTRLLVL.

The V call is TRBV10-3, the J call TRBJ1-5; D is possibly TRBD1 (5 bases). The germline gives CDR1 ENHRY, CDR2 SYGVKD. The CDR3 is made up of 16 amino acids. With 0 bases removed from V and 5 bases from J, the gap between germline ends came to 14 bases. For the CDR3, the DNA is TGTGCCATCAGTGAGTCAGGGGTAGGGGTCGATCAGCCCCAGCATTTT. This translates into CAISESGVGVDQPQHF.

The chain links TRBV28 to TRBJ1-5; tentative D call: TRBD1 (5 bases). The CDR3 sequence is 13 residues long. Germline lookup yields CDR1 MDHEN and CDR2 SYDVKM. Trimming removed 1 base at V and 7 bases at J, with 8 bases between. CDR3 in DNA: TGTGCCAGCAGTTTATCAGGGTGGCAGCCCCAGCATTTT. This sequence encodes CASSLSGWQPQHF.